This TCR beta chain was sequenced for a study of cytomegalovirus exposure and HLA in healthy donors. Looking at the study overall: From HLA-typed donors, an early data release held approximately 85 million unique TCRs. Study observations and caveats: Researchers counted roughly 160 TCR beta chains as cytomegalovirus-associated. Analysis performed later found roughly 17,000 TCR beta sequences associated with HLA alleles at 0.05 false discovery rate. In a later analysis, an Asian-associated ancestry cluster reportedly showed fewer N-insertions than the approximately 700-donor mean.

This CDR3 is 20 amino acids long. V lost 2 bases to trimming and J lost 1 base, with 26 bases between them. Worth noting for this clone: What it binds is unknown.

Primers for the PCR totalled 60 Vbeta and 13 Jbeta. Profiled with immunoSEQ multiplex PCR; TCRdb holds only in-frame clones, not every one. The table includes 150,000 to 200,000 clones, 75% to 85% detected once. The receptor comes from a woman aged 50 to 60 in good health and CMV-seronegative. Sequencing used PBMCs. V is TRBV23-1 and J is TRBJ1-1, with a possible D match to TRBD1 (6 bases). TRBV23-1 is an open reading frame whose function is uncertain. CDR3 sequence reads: CASSQPQGVTAKRTNTEAFF. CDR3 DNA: TGCGCCAGCAGTCAACCACAGGGTGTCACGGCCAAACGGACGAACACTGAAGCTTTCTTT.